Listed below are T cell receptor beta chains from one sample, sequenced in a study of blood T cell repertoires in COVID-19. The table came from immunoSEQ multiplex PCR; TCRdb's copy has only in-frame clones and leaves some out. The repertoire holds around 700,000 clones, 90% seen once, with approximately 0.3% in the top ten. Sequencing was done on a sample of peripheral blood. The source of these receptors is a woman between 18 and 30 years old with acute or convalescent COVID-19. Each CDR3 is given with its conserved first and last residue. Fields, in order: D gene, J gene, clone size, V gene, CDR3 DNA, CDR3 protein. The D gene is left open where the match is weak. Clone size, where shown, is once, few, many, or a class for clones that have expanded.

>-|TRBJ1-1|-|TRBV12-3/TRBV12-4
TGTGCCAGCAGTTTCTTGGGTGCAGGGGCTTTCTTT
CASSFLGAGAFF
>TRBD1|TRBJ2-3|-|TRBV2
TGTGCCAGCAGCCTACTTAACTGGACAGGGGGCGGCACAGATACGCAGTATTTT
CASSLLNWTGGGTDTQYF
>-|TRBJ1-1|-|TRBV18
TGTGCCAGCTCACCAGCAGGGAACACTGAAGCTTTCTTT
CASSPAGNTEAFF
>TRBD2|TRBJ2-2|-|TRBV24-1
TGTGCCACCAGTGATCCCACGACTAGCGGGGCCGGGCCCGGGGAGCTGTTTTTT
CATSDPTTSGAGPGELFF
>-|TRBJ2-1|-|TRBV5-1
TGCGCCAGCAGCTTTGCTAGCATTGAGCAGTTCTTC
CASSFASIEQFF
>-|TRBJ1-3|-|TRBV9
TGTGCCAGCAGCGCCAGGGGAGTAGGAAACACCATATATTTT
CASSARGVGNTIYF
>TRBD1|TRBJ1-1|-|TRBV10-3
TGTGCCATCGCCCGGGACAGGGGGATGAACACTGAAGCTTTCTTT
CAIARDRGMNTEAFF
>-|TRBJ2-2|-|TRBV5-5
TGTGCCAGCAGCTTTGGGGGAGGCGGGGAGCTGTTTTTT
CASSFGGGGELFF
>-|TRBJ1-1|-|TRBV5-1
TGCGCCAGCAGCTTGGCAGGGCCCACCACTGAAGCTTTCTTT
CASSLAGPTTEAFF
>-|TRBJ1-5|-|TRBV5-1
TGCGCCAGCAGCTTGGAAGGAGGGGATCAGCCCCAGCATTTT
CASSLEGGDQPQHF
>-|TRBJ1-2|-|TRBV6-5
TGTGCCACCCAGAGAGGGGGCTATGGCTACACCTTC
CATQRGGYGYTF
>-|TRBJ1-4|-|TRBV10-3
TGTGCCATCAGTGGGTCTGAAGGGGCTAATGAAAAACTGTTTTTT
CAISGSEGANEKLFF
>-|TRBJ2-7|-|TRBV5-1
TGCGCCAGCAGCTTCCACCCCGCGGGGCACTCCTACGAGCAGTACTTC
CASSFHPAGHSYEQYF
>-|TRBJ2-3|once|TRBV9
TGTGCCAGCAGCGTATCCAGGACAGACCCGGGCACAGATACGCAGTATTTT
CASSVSRTDPGTDTQYF
>TRBD1|TRBJ1-2|-|TRBV27
TGTGCCAGCAGTTCGACAGGGAGGCTCGGCTATGGCTACACCTTC
CASSSTGRLGYGYTF
>TRBD2|TRBJ2-3|few|TRBV7-9
TGTGCCAGCAGCACAGGGACTAGCGGGGACCTCTGGGCGGATACGCAGTATTTT
CASSTGTSGDLWADTQYF
>-|TRBJ1-2|-|TRBV4-3
TGCGCCAGCAGCCAAGATGGCGGGGCTAGCTATGGCTACACCTTC
CASSQDGGASYGYTF
>-|TRBJ1-5|-|TRBV10-3
TGTGCCATCAGTGGGGGGCCGGGGAATCAGCCCCAGCATTTT
CAISGGPGNQPQHF
>TRBD1|TRBJ2-7|-|TRBV30
TGTGCCTGGAGCTCCTCCGGGACAGGCTCCTACGAGCAGTACTTC
CAWSSSGTGSYEQYF
>-|TRBJ1-2|-|TRBV6-2/TRBV6-3
TGTGCCAGCAGTTACTCGATGTTGGCTGTTGAACCTTATGGCTACACCTTC
CASSYSMLAVEPYGYTF
>-|TRBJ1-3|-|TRBV5-6
TGTGCCAGCAGCTCGCCTGGGGCCTTTTCTGGAAACACCATATATTTT
CASSSPGAFSGNTIYF
>TRBD1|TRBJ2-1|-|TRBV5-4
TGTGCCAGCAGCTTTAGGGCAGGGGGCGATGAGCAGTTCTTC
CASSFRAGGDEQFF
>TRBD1|TRBJ1-2|once|TRBV29-1
TGCAGCGTTGGTGACAGGGGTCTTGGCTACACCTTC
CSVGDRGLGYTF
>TRBD1|TRBJ1-2|-|TRBV24-1
TGTGCCACCAGTGATCCTGGCCCGACAGGGGGCGATGGCTACACCTTC
CATSDPGPTGGDGYTF
>-|TRBJ1-1|-|TRBV12-3/TRBV12-4
TGTGCCAGCAGTTTGGCAGAGAACACTGAAGCTTTCTTT
CASSLAENTEAFF
>-|TRBJ1-1|-|TRBV27
TGTGCCAGCAGTTTAGCAGGTTACTCTGAAGCTTTCTTT
CASSLAGYSEAFF
>TRBD1|TRBJ1-3|-|TRBV9
TGTGCCAGCAGCGTAGGGGGACAGGGCTCTGGAAACACCATATATTTT
CASSVGGQGSGNTIYF